This T cell receptor beta chain was found in a study of blood T cell repertoires in COVID-19. Background on the study: Researchers got acute and convalescent COVID-19 samples from the United States, Italy and Spain. From T cells, B-cell-depleted T cells, or PBMCs came the material, which was cDNA or gDNA.

Under the authors' procedure: Cell counts per sample came from amplifying reference gene primers. Generated by immunoSEQ multiplex PCR, the TCRdb table keeps only in-frame clones and is missing some. V, J and clone size were drawn from that table, and D and trimming were deduced from the DNA. The data contain more than 85,000 clones, 81% of them seen just once; the ten biggest clones take up around a quarter. The germline gives CDR1 SGHTA, CDR2 FQGTGA. V lost 5 bases, J lost 2 bases, and 6 bases stayed unmatched. The length of the CDR3 is 17 residues. The TCR was taken from an elderly man with active or convalescent COVID-19. This chain joins TRBV7-3 and TRBJ2-6, with 10 nucleotides matching TRBD1. Sample: peripheral blood. The CDR3 sequence: CASSLGQGSPGANVLTF. The CDR3 nucleotides are TGTGCCAGCAGCCTGGGACAGGGGAGTCCTGGGGCCAACGTCCTGACTTTC. The full variable domain, with the rest looked up from reference TRBV7-3 and TRBJ2-6, is GAGVSQTPSNKVTEKGKYVELRCDPISGHTALYWYRQSLGQGPEFLIYFQGTGAADDSGLPNDRFFAVRPEGSVSTLKIQRTERGDSAVYLCASSLGQGSPGANVLTFGAGSRLTVL.